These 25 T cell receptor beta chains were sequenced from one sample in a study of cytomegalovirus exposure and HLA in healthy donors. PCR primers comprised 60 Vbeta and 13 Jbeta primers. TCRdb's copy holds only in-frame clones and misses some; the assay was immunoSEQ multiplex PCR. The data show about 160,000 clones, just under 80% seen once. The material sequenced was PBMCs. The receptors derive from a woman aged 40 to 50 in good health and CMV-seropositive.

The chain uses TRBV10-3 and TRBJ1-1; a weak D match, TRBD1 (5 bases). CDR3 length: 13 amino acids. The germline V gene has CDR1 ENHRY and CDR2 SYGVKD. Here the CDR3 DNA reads TGTGCTAGCATGGGGCAGCCGAACACTGAAGCTTTCTTT. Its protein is CASMGQPNTEAFF.

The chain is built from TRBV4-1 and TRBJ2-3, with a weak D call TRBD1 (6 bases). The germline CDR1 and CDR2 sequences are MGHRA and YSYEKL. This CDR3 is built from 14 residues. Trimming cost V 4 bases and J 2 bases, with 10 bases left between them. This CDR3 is CASSPGDVTDTQYF. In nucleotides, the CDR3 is TGCGCCAGCAGCCCAGGGGATGTCACAGATACGCAGTATTTT.

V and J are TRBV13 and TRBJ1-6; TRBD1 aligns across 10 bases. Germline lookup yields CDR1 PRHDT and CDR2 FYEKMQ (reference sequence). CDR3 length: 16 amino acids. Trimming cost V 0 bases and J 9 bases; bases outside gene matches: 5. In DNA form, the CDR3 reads TGTGCCAGCAGCTTAGGGACAGGGGGCAGGGGTTCACCCCTCCACTTT. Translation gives CASSLGTGGRGSPLHF. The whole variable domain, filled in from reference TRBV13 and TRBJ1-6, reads AAGVIQSPRHLIKEKRETATLKCYPIPRHDTVYWYQQGPGQDPQFLISFYEKMQSDKGSIPDRFSAQQFSDYHSELNMSSLELGDSALYFCASSLGTGGRGSPLHFGNGTRLTVT.

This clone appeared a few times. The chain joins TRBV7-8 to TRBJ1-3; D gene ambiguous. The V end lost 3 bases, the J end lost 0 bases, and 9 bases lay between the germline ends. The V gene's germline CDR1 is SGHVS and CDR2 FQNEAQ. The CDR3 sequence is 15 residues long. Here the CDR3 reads CASSFLSYSGNTIYF. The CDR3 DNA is TGTGCCAGCAGCTTCCTATCGTACTCTGGAAACACCATATATTTT. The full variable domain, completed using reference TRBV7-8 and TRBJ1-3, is GAGVSQSPRYKVAKRGQDVALRCDPISGHVSLFWYQQALGQGPEFLTYFQNEAQLDKSGLPSDRFFAERPEGSVSTLKIQRTQQEDSAVYLCASSFLSYSGNTIYFGEGSWLTVV.

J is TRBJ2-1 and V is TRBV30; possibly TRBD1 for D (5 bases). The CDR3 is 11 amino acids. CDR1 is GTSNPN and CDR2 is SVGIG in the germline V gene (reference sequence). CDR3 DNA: TGTGCGGGGCACTTTCACAATGAGCAGTTCTTC. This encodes CAGHFHNEQFF.

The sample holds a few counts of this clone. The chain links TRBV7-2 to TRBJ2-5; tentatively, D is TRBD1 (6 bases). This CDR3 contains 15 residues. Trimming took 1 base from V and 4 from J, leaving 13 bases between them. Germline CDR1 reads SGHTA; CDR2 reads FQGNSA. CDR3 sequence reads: CASSLVAGEGETQYF. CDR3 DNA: TGTGCCAGCAGCTTAGTGGCAGGGGAAGGAGAGACCCAGTACTTC.

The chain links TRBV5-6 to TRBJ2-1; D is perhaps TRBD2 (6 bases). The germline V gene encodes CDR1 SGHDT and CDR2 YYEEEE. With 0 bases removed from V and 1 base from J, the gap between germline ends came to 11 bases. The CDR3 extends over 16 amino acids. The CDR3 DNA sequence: TGTGCCAGCAGCTTGGCCGCGGGGCTGTCCTACAATGAGCAGTTCTTC. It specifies CASSLAAGLSYNEQFF.

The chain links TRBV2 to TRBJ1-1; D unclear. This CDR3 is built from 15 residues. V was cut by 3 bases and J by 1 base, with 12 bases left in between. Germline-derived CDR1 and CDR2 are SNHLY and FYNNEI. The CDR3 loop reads CASSDSGKGNTEAFF. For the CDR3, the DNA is TGTGCCAGCAGTGACTCAGGTAAAGGGAACACTGAAGCTTTCTTT. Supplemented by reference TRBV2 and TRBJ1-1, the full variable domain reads EPEVTQTPSHQVTQMGQEVILRCVPISNHLYFYWYRQILGQKVEFLVSFYNNEISEKSEIFDDQFSVERPDGSNFTLKIRSTKLEDSAMYFCASSDSGKGNTEAFFGQGTRLTVV.

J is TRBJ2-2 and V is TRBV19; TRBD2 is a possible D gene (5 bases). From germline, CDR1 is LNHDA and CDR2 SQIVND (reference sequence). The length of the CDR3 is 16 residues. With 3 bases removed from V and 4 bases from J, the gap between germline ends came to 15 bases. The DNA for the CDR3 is TGTGCCAGTAGTATTTTGCGAGGACGGGGCACCGGGGAGCTGTTTTTT. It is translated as CASSILRGRGTGELFF.

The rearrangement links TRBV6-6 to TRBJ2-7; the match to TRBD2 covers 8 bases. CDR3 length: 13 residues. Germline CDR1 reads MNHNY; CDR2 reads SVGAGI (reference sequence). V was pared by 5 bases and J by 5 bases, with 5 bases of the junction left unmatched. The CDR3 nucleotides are TGTGCCAGCAGTAACAGCGGGGGTAACGAGCAGTACTTC. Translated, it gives CASSNSGGNEQYF.

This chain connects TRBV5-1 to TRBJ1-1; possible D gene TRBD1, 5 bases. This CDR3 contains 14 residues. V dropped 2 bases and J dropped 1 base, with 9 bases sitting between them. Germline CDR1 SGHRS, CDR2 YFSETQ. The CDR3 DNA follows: TGCGCCAGCAGCTTTGGGGCAGGGAACACTGAAGCTTTCTTT. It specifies CASSFGAGNTEAFF.

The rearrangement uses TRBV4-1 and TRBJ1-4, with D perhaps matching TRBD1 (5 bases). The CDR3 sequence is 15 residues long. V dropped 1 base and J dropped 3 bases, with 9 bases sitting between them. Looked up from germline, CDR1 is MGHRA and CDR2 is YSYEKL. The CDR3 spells CASSQVGLANEKLFF. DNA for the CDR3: TGCGCCAGCAGCCAAGTGGGGCTGGCTAATGAAAAACTGTTTTTT.

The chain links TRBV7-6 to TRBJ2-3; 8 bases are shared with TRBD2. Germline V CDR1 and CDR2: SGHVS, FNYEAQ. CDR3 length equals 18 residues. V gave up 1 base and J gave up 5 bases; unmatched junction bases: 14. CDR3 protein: CASSLGVGTSGLLDTQYF. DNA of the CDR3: TGTGCCAGCAGCTTAGGTGTCGGAACTAGCGGACTGTTAGATACGCAGTATTTT.

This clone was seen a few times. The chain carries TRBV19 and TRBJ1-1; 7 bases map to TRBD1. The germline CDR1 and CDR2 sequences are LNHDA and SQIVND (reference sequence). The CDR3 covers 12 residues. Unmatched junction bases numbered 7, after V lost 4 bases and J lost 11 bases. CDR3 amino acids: CASSTTGAKAFF. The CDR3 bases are TGTGCCAGTAGTACAACAGGGGCGAAGGCTTTCTTT. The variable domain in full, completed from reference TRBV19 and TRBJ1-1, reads DGGITQSPKYLFRKEGQNVTLSCEQNLNHDAMYWYRQDPGQGLRLIYYSQIVNDFQKGDIAEGYSVSREKKESFPLTVTSAQKNPTAFYLCASSTTGAKAFFGQGTRLTVV.

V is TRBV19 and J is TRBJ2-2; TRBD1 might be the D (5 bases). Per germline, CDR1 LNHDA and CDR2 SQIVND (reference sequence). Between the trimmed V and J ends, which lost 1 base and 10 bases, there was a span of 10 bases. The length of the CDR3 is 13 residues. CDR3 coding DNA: TGTGCCAGTAGTATAGTCAGGGCTGAGGAGCTGTTTTTT. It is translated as CASSIVRAEELFF.

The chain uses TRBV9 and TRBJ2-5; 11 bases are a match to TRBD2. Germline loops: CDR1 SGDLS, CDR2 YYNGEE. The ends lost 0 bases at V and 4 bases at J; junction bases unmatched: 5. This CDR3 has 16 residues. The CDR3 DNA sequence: TGTGCCAGCAGCGTAGACCCGGGACTAGCGGTAGAGACCCAGTACTTC. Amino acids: CASSVDPGLAVETQYF. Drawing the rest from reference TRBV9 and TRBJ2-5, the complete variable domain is DSGVTQTPKHLITATGQRVTLRCSPRSGDLSVYWYQQSLDQGLQFLIQYYNGEERAKGNILERFSAQQFPDLHSELNLSSLELGDSALYFCASSVDPGLAVETQYFGPGTRLLVL.

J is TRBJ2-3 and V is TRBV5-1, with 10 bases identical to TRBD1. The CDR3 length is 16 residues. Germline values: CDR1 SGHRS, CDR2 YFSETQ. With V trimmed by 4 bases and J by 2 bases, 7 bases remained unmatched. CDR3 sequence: CASSRGTGALTDTQYF. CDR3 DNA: TGCGCCAGCAGCCGGGGGACAGGGGCCCTCACAGATACGCAGTATTTT.

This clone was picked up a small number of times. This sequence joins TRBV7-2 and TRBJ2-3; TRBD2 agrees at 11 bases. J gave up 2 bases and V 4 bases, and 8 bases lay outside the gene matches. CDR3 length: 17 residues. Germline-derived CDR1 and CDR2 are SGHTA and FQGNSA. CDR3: CASSSSSGGYLTDTQYF. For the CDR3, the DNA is TGTGCCAGCAGCTCCTCTAGCGGGGGGTATCTCACAGATACGCAGTATTTT. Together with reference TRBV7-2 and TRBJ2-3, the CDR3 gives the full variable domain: GAGVSQSPSNKVTEKGKDVELRCDPISGHTALYWYRQSLGQGLEFLIYFQGNSAPDKSGLPSDRFSAERTGGSVSTLTIQRTQQEDSAVYLCASSSSSGGYLTDTQYFGPGTRLTVL.

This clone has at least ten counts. The CDR3 region has the DNA TGTGCCAGCAGCCCTATAAGCTCCTACAATGAGCAGTTCTTC. Translating gives CASSPISSYNEQFF. The genes are TRBV5-4 and TRBJ2-1; no clear D gene. Trimming took 4 bases from V and 0 from J, leaving 8 bases between them. CDR3 length: 14 residues. Germline lookup yields CDR1 SGHNT and CDR2 YYREEE (reference sequence).

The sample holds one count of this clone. The CDR3 sequence: CASSNRDNERAFF. CDR3 nucleotide sequence: TGTGCCAGTAGTAACCGGGACAATGAGAGAGCTTTCTTT. The chain has TRBV19 and TRBJ1-1; D might be TRBD1 (6 bases). The CDR3 has 13 residues. Germline V gives CDR1 LNHDA, CDR2 SQIVND (reference sequence). Trimming cost V 4 bases and J 10 bases, with 16 bases left between them.

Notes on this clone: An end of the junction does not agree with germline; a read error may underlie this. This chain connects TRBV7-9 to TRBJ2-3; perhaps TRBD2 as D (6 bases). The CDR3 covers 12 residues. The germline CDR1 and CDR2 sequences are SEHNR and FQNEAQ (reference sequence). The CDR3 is CSSSRDSHTQYF. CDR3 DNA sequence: TGTTCCAGCAGCCGGGACTCCCATACGCAGTATTTT. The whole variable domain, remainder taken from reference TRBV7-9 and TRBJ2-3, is DTGVSQNPRHKITKRGQNVTFRCDPISEHNRLYWYRQTLGQGPEFLTYFQNEAQLEKSRLLSDRFSAERPKGSFSTLEIQRTEQGDSAMYLCSSSRDSHTQYFGPGTRLTVL.

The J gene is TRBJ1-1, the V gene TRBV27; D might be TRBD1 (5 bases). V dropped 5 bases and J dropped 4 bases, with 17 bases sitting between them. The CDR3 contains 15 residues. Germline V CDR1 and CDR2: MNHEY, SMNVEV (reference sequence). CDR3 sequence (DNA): TGTGCCAGCAGTCCCAGGACAAGTCGCGTCACTGAAGCTTTCTTT. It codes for CASSPRTSRVTEAFF.

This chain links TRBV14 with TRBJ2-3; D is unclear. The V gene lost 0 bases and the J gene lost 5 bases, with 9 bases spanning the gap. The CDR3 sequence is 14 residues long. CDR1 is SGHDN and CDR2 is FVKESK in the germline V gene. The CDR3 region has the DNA TGTGCCAGCAGCCAAGACGTTGTTTTAGATACGCAGTATTTT. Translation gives CASSQDVVLDTQYF.

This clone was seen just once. The chain's CDR3 is CATSRDVFFGGGNEKLFF. In DNA form, the CDR3 reads TGTGCCACCAGCAGAGATGTCTTTTTTGGCGGCGGCAATGAAAAACTGTTTTTT. V gene TRBV15 combines with J gene TRBJ1-4; D is undetermined. CDR3 length equals 18 residues. Germline V CDR1 and CDR2: LNHNV, YYDKDF (reference sequence). V was shortened by 0 bases and J by 5 bases, with 19 bases between the two germline ends.

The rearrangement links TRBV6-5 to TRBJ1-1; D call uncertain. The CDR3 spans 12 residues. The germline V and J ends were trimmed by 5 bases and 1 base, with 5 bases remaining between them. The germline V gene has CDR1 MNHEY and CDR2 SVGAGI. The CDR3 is CASSTGNTEAFF. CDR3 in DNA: TGTGCCAGCAGTACCGGGAACACTGAAGCTTTCTTT.